These 8 T cell receptor beta chains were all obtained from the same sample, sequenced in a study of T cells expressing NK-cell markers (TCRdb year 2020). Library preparation used 5' RACE. The sequencer was an Illumina HiSeq 2000. After TCRdb reprocessed the reads, each CDR3 protein sequence was kept as one row, without DNA. The sample table includes hundreds of thousands of distinct CDR3 sequences. The ten largest account for more than 3.5% of the sample. The sequenced sample consisted of blood T cells: a sorted CD56 or NKG2C T cell subset, CD4+ or CD8+ T cells, or bulk PBMC T cells (not recorded which). All receptors come from a woman between 18 and 69 years old in good health.

The chain joins TRBV20-1 to TRBJ2-7; TCRdb gives TRBD2 as the D gene, but with no DNA this cannot be confirmed. Per the germline V gene, CDR1 is DFQATT and CDR2 is SNEGSKA (reference sequence). The CDR3 loop spans 14 amino acids. CDR3 residues: CSAILAGGQSEQYF.

This chain connects TRBV20-1 to TRBJ1-2; TCRdb's D call of TRBD1 is untestable without DNA. The CDR3 contains 13 residues. Germline lookup yields CDR1 DFQATT and CDR2 SNEGSKA (reference sequence). CDR3: CSARSQGSYGYTF.

This chain links TRBV5-1 with TRBJ2-1. CDR1 and CDR2 from the germline V gene are SGHRS and YFSETQ. CDR3 size: 16 residues. The CDR3 protein is CASSLGAGGSYNEQFF.

V gene TRBV20-1 combines with J gene TRBJ1-2; the TRBD1 assignment by TCRdb is unverifiable without DNA. Germline values: CDR1 DFQATT, CDR2 SNEGSKA (reference sequence). The CDR3 runs 14 residues. CDR3 sequence reads: CSARISGLGGGYTF.

This sequence joins TRBV20-1 and TRBJ1-5; checking the TCRdb D call of TRBD1 is not possible without DNA. Per germline, CDR1 DFQATT and CDR2 SNEGSKA (reference sequence). This CDR3 has 15 residues. The CDR3 sequence: CSARDESDGAQPQHF.

J is TRBJ1-5 and V is TRBV5-1. The CDR3 spans 14 residues. The V gene's germline CDR1 is SGHRS and CDR2 YFSETQ. CDR3 region: CASSLDPSNQPQHF.

The V call is TRBV10-3, the J call TRBJ1-1; without DNA, the TCRdb call of TRBD1 cannot be checked. This CDR3 is built from 12 residues. Germline V CDR1 and CDR2: ENHRY, SYGVKD. The CDR3: CAIRGTGWEAFF.

The CDR3 region is CASSQEILNTEAFF. The rearrangement uses TRBV4-3 and TRBJ1-1. The CDR3 has 14 residues. Germline V CDR1 and CDR2: LGHNA, YSLEER.